This TCR beta chain comes out of a study of shared clonotypes between healthy human individuals. Study information: Three plates each covered CD4 naive and memory; CD8 naive two, CD8 memory one.

Evenly divided among several immunoSEQ plates was the genomic DNA of each subset. The data were produced by immunoSEQ multiplex PCR, yet TCRdb's version contains in-frame clones alone and is incomplete. The sample gives 2 million to 2.5 million clones, around 93% of which show up once; approximately 0.4% is in the top ten. Worth noting for this clone: The antigen remains undetermined.

The V gene lost 5 bases and the J gene lost 7 bases, with 32 bases spanning the gap. This CDR3 spans 19 amino acids. Looked up from germline, CDR1 is LNHNV and CDR2 is YYDKDF (reference sequence). General study findings and limits: Naive CD4 clonotypes were shared across a handful of donors at about 5.3%. Having only a few donors restricted how much genetic and exposure-history diversity was captured.

This chain joins TRBV15 and TRBJ2-5; D is perhaps TRBD2 (5 bases). The clonotype was recovered from a man aged 18-30 years in good health. Some clones in this sample may be carry-over from other donors' samples. The source material was naive CD4+ T cells from PBMCs. Subset in this sample: CD45RA+ positively selected. CDR3 protein: CATSPRGPSPLRVSATQYF. In DNA form, the CDR3 reads TGTGCCACCAGCCCCCGAGGGCCGTCTCCACTGAGAGTCTCTGCGACCCAGTACTTC.